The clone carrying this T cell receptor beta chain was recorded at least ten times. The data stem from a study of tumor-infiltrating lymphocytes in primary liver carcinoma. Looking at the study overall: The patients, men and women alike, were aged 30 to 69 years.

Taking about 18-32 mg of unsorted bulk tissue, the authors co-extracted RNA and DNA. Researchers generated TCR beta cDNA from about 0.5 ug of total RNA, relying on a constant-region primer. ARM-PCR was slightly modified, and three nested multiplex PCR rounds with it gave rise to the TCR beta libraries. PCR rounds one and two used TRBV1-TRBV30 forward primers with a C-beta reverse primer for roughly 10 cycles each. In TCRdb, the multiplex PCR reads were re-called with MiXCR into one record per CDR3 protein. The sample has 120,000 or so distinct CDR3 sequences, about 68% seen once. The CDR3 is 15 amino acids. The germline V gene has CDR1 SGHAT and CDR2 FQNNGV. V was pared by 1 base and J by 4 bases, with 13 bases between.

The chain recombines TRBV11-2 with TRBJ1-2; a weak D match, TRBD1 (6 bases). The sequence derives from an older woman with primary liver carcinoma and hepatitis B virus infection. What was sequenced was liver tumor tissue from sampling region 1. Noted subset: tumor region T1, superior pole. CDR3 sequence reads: CASSLAGTGPYGYTF. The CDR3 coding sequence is TGTGCCAGCAGCTTAGCCGGAACAGGGCCCTATGGCTACACCTTC.